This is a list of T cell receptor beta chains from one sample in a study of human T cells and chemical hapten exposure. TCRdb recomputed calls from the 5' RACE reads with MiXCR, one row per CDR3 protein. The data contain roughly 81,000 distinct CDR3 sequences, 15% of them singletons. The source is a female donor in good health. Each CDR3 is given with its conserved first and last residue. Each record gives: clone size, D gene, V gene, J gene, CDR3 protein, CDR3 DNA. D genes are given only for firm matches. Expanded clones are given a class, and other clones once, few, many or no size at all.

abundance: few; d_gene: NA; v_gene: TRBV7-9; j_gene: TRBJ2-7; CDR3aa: CASSPGRSSYEQYF; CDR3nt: TGTGCCAGCAGCCCCGGACGGAGCTCCTACGAGCAGTACTTC
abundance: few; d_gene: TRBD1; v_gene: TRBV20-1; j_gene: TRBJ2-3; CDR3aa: CSALWTGISTDTQYF; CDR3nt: TGCAGTGCCCTGTGGACAGGGATTAGCACAGATACGCAGTATTTT
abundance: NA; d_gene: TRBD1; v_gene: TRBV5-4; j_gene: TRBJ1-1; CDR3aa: CASTSPGGRGLGGTEAFF; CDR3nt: TGTGCCAGCACCTCACCAGGGGGCAGGGGGCTCGGTGGGACTGAAGCTTTCTTT
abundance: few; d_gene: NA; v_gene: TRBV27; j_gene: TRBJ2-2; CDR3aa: CASSFSTGELFF; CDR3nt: TGTGCCAGCAGTTTTAGCACCGGGGAGCTGTTTTTT
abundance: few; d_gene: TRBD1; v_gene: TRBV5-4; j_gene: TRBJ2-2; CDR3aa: CASSPRQGSTGELFF; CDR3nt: TGTGCCAGCAGCCCCAGACAGGGAAGCACCGGGGAGCTGTTTTTT
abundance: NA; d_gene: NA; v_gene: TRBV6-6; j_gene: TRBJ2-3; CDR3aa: CASRRGGDRTDTQYF; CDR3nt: TGTGCCAGCCGCAGGGGCGGGGATCGCACAGATACGCAGTATTTT
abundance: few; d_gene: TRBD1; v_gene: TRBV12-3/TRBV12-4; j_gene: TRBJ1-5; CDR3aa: CASSLDRVGNQPQHF; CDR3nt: TGTGCCAGCAGTTTGGACAGGGTAGGCAATCAGCCCCAGCATTTT
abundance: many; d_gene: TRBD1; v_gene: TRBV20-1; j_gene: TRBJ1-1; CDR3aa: CSVPRGGADYTEAFF; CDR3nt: TGCAGTGTGCCCCGAGGGGGCGCCGATTACACTGAAGCTTTCTTT
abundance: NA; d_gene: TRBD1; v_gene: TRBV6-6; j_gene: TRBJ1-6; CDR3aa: CASTPTGATAGYNSPLHF; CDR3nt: TGTGCCAGCACCCCAACAGGGGCTACCGCGGGGTATAATTCACCCCTCCACTTT
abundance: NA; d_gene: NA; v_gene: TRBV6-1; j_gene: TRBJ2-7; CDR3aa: CASSDFGFLYEQYF; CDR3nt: TGTGCCAGCAGTGACTTCGGTTTTCTCTACGAGCAGTACTTC
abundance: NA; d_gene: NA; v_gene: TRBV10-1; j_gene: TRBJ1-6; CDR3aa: CASSESFNSPLHF; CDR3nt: TGCGCCAGCAGTGAGTCGTTCAATTCACCCCTCCACTTT
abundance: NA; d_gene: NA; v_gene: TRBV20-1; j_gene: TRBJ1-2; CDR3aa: CSAPDQLNYGYTF; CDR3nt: TGCAGTGCGCCCGACCAGCTTAACTATGGCTACACCTTC
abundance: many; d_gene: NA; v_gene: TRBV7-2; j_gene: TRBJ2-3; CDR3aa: CASSRRRWGPSTDTQYF; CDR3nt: TGTGCCAGCAGCAGAAGACGCTGGGGCCCCAGCACAGATACGCAGTATTTT
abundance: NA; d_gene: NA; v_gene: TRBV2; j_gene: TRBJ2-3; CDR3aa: CASYNRARSTDTQYF; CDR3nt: TGTGCCAGTTACAACAGGGCCAGAAGCACAGATACGCAGTATTTT
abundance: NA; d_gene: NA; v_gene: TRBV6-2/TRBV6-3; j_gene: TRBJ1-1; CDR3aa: CASTTVDTEAFF; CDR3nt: TGTGCCAGCACCACCGTGGACACTGAAGCTTTCTTT
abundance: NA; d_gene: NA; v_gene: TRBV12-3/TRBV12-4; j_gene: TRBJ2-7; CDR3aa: CASSPRQESDEQYF; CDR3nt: TGTGCCAGCAGTCCACGACAGGAATCGGACGAGCAGTACTTC
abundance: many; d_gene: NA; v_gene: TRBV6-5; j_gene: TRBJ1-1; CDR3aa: CASTFLGGRTEAFF; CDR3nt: TGTGCCAGCACCTTCCTGGGAGGGAGAACTGAAGCTTTCTTT
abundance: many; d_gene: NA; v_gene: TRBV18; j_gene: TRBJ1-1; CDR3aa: CASSQGRNTEAFF; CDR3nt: TGTGCCAGCTCACAGGGTCGGAACACTGAAGCTTTCTTT
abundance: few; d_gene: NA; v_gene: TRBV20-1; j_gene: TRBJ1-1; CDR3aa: CSALDYFGTEAFF; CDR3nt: TGCAGTGCTCTTGACTACTTCGGCACTGAAGCTTTCTTT
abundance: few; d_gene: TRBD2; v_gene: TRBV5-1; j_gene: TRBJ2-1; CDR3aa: CASSATSGRANEQFF; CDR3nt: TGCGCCAGCAGCGCCACTAGCGGGAGGGCCAATGAGCAGTTCTTC
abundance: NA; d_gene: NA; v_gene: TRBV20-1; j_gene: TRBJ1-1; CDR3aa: CSARSGIAWKNTEAFF; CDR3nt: TGCAGTGCTAGATCGGGGATCGCGTGGAAGAACACTGAAGCTTTCTTT
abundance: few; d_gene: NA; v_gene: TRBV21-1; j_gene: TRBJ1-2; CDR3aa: CASSKARTGEVYGYTF; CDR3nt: TGTGCCAGCAGCAAAGCGAGGACAGGGGAAGTGTATGGCTACACCTTC
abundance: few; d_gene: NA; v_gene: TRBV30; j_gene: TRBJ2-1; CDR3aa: CAWSSREYNEQFF; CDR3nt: TGTGCCTGGAGTAGTCGGGAATACAATGAGCAGTTCTTC
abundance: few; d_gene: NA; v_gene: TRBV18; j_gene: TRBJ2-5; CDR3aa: CASSGRGGTQYF; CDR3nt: TGTGCCAGCTCAGGACGCGGAGGGACCCAGTACTTC
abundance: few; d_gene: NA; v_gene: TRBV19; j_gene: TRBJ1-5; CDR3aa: CASRVGGNNQPQHF; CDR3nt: TGTGCCAGCAGAGTAGGGGGTAACAATCAGCCCCAGCATTTT
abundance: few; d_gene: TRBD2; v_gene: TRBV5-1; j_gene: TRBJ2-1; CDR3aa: CASSAISGGSYNEQFF; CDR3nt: TGCGCCAGCAGCGCCATTAGCGGGGGCTCCTACAATGAGCAGTTCTTC
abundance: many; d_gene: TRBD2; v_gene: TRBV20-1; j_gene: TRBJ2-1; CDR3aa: CSARDESRLAGSYNEQFF; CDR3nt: TGCAGTGCTAGAGATGAATCCAGGCTAGCGGGTTCCTACAATGAGCAGTTCTTC
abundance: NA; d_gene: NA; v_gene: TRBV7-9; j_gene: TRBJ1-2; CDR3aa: CASSRQDYGYTF; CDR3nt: TGTGCCAGCAGCCGACAGGACTATGGCTACACCTTC
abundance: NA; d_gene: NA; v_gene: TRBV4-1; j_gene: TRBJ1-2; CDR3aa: CASSQNRAPLGYTF; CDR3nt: TGCGCCAGCAGCCAGAACAGGGCACCCCTGGGCTACACCTTC
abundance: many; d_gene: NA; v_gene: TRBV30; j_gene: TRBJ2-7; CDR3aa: CAWSPGTTFYEQYF; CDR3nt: TGTGCCTGGAGTCCCGGTACTACCTTTTACGAGCAGTACTTC
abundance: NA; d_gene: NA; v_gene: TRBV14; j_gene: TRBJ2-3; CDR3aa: CASSQDMAGPSTDTQYF; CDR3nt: TGTGCCAGCAGCCAAGATATGGCAGGCCCAAGCACAGATACGCAGTATTTT
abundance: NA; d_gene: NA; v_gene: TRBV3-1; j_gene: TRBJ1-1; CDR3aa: CASSQALTGRTEAFF; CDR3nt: TGTGCCAGCAGCCAAGCGTTAACAGGGCGGACTGAAGCTTTCTTT
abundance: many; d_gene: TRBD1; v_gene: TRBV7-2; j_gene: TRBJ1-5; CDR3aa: CASRSGTGTPHQPQHF; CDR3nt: TGTGCCAGCAGGTCCGGGACAGGGACCCCTCATCAGCCCCAGCATTTT
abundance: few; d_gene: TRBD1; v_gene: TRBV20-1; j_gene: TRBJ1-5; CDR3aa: CSVARTGGNQPQHF; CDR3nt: TGCAGTGTCGCACGCACAGGGGGGAATCAGCCCCAGCATTTT
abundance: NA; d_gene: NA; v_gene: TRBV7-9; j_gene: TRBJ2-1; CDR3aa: CASSLSESSYNEQFF; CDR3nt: TGTGCCAGCAGCTTGTCTGAGTCCTCCTACAATGAGCAGTTCTTC
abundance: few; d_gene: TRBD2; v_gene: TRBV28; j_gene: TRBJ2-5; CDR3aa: CASRLAGRSGETQYF; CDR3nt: TGTGCCAGCAGGTTAGCGGGGAGATCTGGAGAGACCCAGTACTTC
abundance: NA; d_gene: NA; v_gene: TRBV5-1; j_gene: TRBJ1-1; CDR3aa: CASRATNRERNTEAFF; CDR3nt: TGCGCCAGCAGGGCCACGAACAGGGAGAGGAACACTGAAGCTTTCTTT
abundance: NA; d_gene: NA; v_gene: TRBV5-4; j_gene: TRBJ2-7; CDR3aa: CASQKDPSYEQYF; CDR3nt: TGTGCCAGCCAGAAGGACCCTTCCTACGAGCAGTACTTC
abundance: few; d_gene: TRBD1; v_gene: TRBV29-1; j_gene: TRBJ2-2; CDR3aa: CSVLPGGLTGELFF; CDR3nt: TGCAGCGTCCTCCCAGGGGGCCTCACCGGGGAGCTGTTTTTT
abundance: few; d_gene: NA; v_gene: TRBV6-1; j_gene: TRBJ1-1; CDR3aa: CASSVEGKMSEAFF; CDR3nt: TGTGCCAGCAGTGTGGAAGGGAAGATGTCTGAAGCTTTCTTT
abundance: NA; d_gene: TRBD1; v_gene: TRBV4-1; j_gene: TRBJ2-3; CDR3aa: CASSQDGQGSGDTQYF; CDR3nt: TGCGCCAGCAGCCAAGATGGACAGGGATCGGGAGATACGCAGTATTTT